The following is a T cell receptor (beta chain) sequence with its context. No cognate antigen has been identified for it. No much larger clone is present one base from it, and per-base qualities are unavailable. The immunoSEQ Assay, a bias-controlled multiplex PCR, was used to amplify TCRbeta CDR3 regions from genomic DNA. In the authors' own workflow: Within the assay, amplification of reference gene primers was used to estimate how many nucleated cells each sample contained. To quantify the absolute abundance of each unique TCRbeta CDR3 rearrangement, sequence reads were collapsed and filtered. For each sample, productive Simpson clonality was calculated by taking the square root of Simpson's diversity index across productive rearrangements. TCRdb took over this immuneACCESS table, retaining in-frame rearrangements with V and J assigned. Such tables are incomplete; in checked studies, under half of the missing clones stem from an unresolved V gene, and the remainder is unexplained. V and J calls and clone size follow that table, whereas D and trimming were derived from the DNA. The sample table contains roughly 71,000 clones; only one count was recorded for 80% of them. The ten biggest clones cover about 20% of the sample.

CDR1 is given as MRHNA and CDR2 as SNTAGT, both from the germline V gene. The CDR3 starts with the cysteine, ends with the phenylalanine, and has 16 residues. Solely the CDR3 DNA is kept, with 48 bases framed from the first base. Germline trimming: 4 bases from V, 3 bases from J; junction bases outside gene matches: 6. This specimen comes from a study of blood T cell repertoires in COVID-19 (dated by TCRdb to 2020 to 2022). Some background on the complete study: Collaborator samples came from the United States, Italy and Spain and covered acute and convalescent phases of COVID-19. The prospective study material was composed of cDNA or gDNA derived from T cells, B-cell-depleted T cells, or PBMCs. Deeply sampled blood TCRbeta repertoires from subjects exposed to, actively infected with, or recovered from COVID-19 were included in the dataset. A freely available public database, intended as a resource for researchers studying the immune response to SARS-CoV-2, is where the repertoires were released. The samples were drawn from two sources: the first 160 participants of the ongoing ImmuneRACE study, and over 1,000 subjects contributed by 6 global collaborators. Nearly every sample came with metadata listing a de-identified subject ID, COVID-19 status, age in years and sex. Where available, HLA class I and class II types were taken from metadata supplied by the sample provider and were not determined by assay-based typing. Points the paper makes about the study in general: Clinical and demographic metadata were provided uncurated, with the amount varying by source and participant.

Another Seattle source contributed samples from volunteer blood donors who had recovered from COVID-19. Each collaborating institution followed its own protocols to collect whole blood in K2EDTA tubes. Collaborator samples were shipped for TCRbeta analysis as frozen whole blood, isolated PBMCs, or DNA extracted from either sample type. Sequenced sample: peripheral blood. The TCR originated in a man between 65 and 85 years old who had recovered from COVID-19. The chain employs TRBV6-4 and TRBJ2-3; 11 central bases correspond to TRBD2. The CDR3 protein is CASSGSGTSGTDTQYF. The DNA sequence follows: TGTGCCAGCAGTGGATCCGGGACTAGCGGAACAGATACGCAGTATTTT.